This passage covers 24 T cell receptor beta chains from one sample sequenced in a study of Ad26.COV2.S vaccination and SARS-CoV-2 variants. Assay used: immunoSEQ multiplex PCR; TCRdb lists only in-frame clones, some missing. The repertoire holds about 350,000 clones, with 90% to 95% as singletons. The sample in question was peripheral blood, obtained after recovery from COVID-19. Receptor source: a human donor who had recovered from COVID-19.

In DNA, the CDR3 is TGTGCCAGCTCACCATTTGGCGATGAGCAGTTCTTC. Its protein product is CASSPFGDEQFF. This chain connects TRBV18 to TRBJ2-1; D call uncertain. The CDR3 is 12 amino acids. Germline CDR1 and CDR2: KGHSH and LQKENI. Trimming left V 2 bases short and J 8 bases short, with 7 bases between.

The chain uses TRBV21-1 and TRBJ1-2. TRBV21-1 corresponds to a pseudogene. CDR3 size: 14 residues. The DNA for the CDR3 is TGTGCCAGCAGCAAGTATATGGAGGTCTATGGCTACACCTTC. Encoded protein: CASSKYMEVYGYTF.

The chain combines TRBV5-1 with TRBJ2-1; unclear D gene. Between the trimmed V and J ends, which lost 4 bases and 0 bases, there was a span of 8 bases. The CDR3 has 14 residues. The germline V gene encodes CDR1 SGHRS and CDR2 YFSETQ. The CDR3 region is CASSHPSSYNEQFF. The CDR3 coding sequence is TGCGCCAGCAGCCACCCCAGCTCCTACAATGAGCAGTTCTTC.

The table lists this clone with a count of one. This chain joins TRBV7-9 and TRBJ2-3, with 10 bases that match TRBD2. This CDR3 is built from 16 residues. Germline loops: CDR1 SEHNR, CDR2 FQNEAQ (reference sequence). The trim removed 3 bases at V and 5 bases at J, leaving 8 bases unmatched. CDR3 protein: CASSLREIAGGDTQYF. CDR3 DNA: TGTGCCAGCAGCTTGAGGGAAATAGCGGGGGGAGATACGCAGTATTTT.

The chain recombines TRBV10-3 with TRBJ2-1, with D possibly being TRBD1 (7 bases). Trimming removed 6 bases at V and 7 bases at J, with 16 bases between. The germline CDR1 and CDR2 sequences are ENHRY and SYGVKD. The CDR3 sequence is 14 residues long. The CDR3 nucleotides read TGTGCCATCAGGGAACCAGGGGGGCCGAATGAGCAGTTCTTC. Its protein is CAIREPGGPNEQFF.

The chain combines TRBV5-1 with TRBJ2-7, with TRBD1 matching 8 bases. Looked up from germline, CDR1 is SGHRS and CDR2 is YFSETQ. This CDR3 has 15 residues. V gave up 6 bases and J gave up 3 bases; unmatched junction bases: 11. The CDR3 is CASKAYAGGSYEQYF. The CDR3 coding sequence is TGCGCCAGCAAGGCTTATGCAGGGGGCAGCTACGAGCAGTACTTC.

CDR3 sequence: CASSLGQELLYGYTF. The CDR3 coding sequence is TGTGCCAGCAGCCTAGGACAGGAGCTACTCTATGGCTACACCTTC. This chain uses TRBV11-1 with TRBJ1-2, with 7 bases aligning to TRBD1. With 5 bases clipped from V and 4 bases from J, the junction kept 10 bases outside the gene matches. Germline V CDR1 and CDR2: SGHAT, FQDESV (reference sequence). This CDR3 spans 15 amino acids.

This CDR3 is CASSEGDSNYGYTF. DNA for the CDR3: TGTGCCAGCAGCGAGGGGGACAGTAACTATGGCTACACCTTC. The chain carries TRBV9 and TRBJ1-2; 7 bases map to TRBD1. This CDR3 contains 14 residues. J was trimmed by 1 base and V by 3 bases; bases with no gene match: 3. Per the germline V gene, CDR1 is SGDLS and CDR2 is YYNGEE. Full variable domain (outside the CDR3, taken from reference TRBV9 and TRBJ1-2): DSGVTQTPKHLITATGQRVTLRCSPRSGDLSVYWYQQSLDQGLQFLIQYYNGEERAKGNILERFSAQQFPDLHSELNLSSLELGDSALYFCASSEGDSNYGYTFGSGTRLTVV.

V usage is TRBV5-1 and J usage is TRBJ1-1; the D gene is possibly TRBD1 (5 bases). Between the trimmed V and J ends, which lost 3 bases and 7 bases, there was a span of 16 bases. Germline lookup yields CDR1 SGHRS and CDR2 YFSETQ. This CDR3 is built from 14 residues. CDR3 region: CASSSLRGLGEAFF. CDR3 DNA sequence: TGCGCCAGCAGCTCCCTCCGGGGGTTGGGTGAAGCTTTCTTT. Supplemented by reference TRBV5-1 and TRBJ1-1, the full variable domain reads KAGVTQTPRYLIKTRGQQVTLSCSPISGHRSVSWYQQTPGQGLQFLFEYFSETQRNKGNFPGRFSGRQFSNSRSEMNVSTLELGDSALYLCASSSLRGLGEAFFGQGTRLTVV.

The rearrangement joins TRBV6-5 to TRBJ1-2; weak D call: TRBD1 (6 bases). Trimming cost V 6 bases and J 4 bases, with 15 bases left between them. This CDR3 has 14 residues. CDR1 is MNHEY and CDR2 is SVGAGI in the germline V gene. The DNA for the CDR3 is TGTGCCAGCAGAATGGACAGCGTGGTCTATGGCTACACCTTC. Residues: CASRMDSVVYGYTF.

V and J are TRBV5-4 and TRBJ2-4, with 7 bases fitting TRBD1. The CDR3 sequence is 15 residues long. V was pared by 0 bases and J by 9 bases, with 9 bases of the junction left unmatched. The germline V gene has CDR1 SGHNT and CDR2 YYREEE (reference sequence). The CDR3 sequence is CASSLDRVAGGIQYF. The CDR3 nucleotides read TGTGCCAGCAGCTTGGATAGGGTGGCAGGGGGCATTCAGTACTTC.

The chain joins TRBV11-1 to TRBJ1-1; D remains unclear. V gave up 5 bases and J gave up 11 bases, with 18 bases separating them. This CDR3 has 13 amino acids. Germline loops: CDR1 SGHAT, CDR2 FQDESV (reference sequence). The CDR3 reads CASSVAGIGTAFF. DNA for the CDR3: TGTGCCAGCAGCGTCGCGGGGATTGGTACGGCTTTCTTT. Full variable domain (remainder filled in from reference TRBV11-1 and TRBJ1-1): EAEVAQSPRYKITEKSQAVAFWCDPISGHATLYWYRQILGQGPELLVQFQDESVVDDSQLPKDRFSAERLKGVDSTLKIQPAELGDSAMYLCASSVAGIGTAFFGQGTRLTVV.

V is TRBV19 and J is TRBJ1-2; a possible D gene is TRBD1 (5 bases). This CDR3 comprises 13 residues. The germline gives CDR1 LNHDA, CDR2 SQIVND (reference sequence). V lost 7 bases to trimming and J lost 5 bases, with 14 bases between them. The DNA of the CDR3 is TGTGCCAGTATTCTCGGGGCAGGGTATGGCTACACCTTC. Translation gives CASILGAGYGYTF.

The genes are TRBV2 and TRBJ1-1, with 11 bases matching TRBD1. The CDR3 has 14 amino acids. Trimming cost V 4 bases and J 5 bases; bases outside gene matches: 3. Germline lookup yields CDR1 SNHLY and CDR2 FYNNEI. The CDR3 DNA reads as TGTGCCAGCAGTGGGGGGGACAGGGGGACTGAAGCTTTCTTT. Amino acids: CASSGGDRGTEAFF.

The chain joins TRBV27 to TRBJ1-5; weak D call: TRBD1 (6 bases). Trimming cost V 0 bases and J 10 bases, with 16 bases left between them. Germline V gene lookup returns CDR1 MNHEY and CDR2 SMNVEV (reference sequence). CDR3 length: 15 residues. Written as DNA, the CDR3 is TGTGCCAGCAGTTTATCTAGGGCAGGGGAGGATCCCCAGCATTTT. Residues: CASSLSRAGEDPQHF.

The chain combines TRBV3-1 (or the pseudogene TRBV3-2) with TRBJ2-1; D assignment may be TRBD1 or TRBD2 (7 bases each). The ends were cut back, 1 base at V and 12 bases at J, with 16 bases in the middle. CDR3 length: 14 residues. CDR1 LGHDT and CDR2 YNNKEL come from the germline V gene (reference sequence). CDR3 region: CASSQGEGALPQFF. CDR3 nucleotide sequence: TGTGCCAGCAGCCAAGGGGAGGGGGCGCTCCCGCAGTTCTTC.

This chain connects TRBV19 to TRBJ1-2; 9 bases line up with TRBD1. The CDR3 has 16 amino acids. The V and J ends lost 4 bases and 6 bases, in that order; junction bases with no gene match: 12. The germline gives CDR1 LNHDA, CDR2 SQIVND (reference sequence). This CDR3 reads CASSKKDRGLVHGYTF. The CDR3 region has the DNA TGTGCCAGTAGTAAGAAGGACAGGGGATTGGTCCATGGCTACACCTTC.

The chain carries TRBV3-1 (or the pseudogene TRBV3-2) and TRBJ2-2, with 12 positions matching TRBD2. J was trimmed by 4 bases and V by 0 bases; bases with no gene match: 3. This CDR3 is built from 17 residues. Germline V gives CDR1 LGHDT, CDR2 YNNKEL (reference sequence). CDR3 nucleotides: TGTGCCAGCAGCCAAGATACGGGACTAGCGGGCACCGGGGAGCTGTTTTTT. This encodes CASSQDTGLAGTGELFF.

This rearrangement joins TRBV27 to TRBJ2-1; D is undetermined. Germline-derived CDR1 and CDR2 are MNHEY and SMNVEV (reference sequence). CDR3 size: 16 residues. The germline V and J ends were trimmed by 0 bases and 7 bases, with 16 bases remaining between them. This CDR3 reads CASSLSPDSVQNEQFF. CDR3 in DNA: TGTGCCAGCAGTTTATCCCCCGACTCGGTTCAGAATGAGCAGTTCTTC.

The CDR3 is CASSPGSGGNQPQHF. The CDR3, as DNA: TGTGCCAGCAGCCCCGGGAGCGGTGGCAATCAGCCCCAGCATTTT. This chain joins TRBV3-1 (or the pseudogene TRBV3-2) and TRBJ1-5; D not resolved. CDR1 is LGHDT, CDR2 YNNKEL, per germline (reference sequence). The CDR3 has 15 amino acids. V lost 4 bases and J lost 2, with 12 bases in between.

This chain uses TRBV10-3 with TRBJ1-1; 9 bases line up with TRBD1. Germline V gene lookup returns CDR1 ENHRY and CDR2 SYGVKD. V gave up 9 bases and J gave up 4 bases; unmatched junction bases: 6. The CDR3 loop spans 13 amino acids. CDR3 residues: CAMNRGLGTEAFF. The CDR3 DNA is TGTGCCATGAACAGGGGGCTCGGCACTGAAGCTTTCTTT.

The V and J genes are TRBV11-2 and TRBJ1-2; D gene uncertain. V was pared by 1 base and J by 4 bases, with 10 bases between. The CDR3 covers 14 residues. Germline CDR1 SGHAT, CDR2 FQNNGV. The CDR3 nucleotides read TGTGCCAGCAGCTTAGCTGGCAGGACCTATGGCTACACCTTC. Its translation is CASSLAGRTYGYTF.

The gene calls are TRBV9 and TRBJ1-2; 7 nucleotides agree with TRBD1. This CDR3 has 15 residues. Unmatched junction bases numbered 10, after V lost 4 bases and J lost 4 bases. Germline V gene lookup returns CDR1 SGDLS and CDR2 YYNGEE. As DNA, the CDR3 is TGTGCCAGCAGCCCCCGGACAGGAGGCCTCTATGGCTACACCTTC. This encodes CASSPRTGGLYGYTF.

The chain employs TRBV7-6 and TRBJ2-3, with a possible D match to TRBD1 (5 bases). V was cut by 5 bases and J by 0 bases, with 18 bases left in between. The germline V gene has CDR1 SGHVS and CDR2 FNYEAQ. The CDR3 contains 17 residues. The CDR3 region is CASSHPSPTASTDTQYF. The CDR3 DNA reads TGTGCCAGCAGCCATCCCTCCCCGACAGCTAGCACAGATACGCAGTATTTT.